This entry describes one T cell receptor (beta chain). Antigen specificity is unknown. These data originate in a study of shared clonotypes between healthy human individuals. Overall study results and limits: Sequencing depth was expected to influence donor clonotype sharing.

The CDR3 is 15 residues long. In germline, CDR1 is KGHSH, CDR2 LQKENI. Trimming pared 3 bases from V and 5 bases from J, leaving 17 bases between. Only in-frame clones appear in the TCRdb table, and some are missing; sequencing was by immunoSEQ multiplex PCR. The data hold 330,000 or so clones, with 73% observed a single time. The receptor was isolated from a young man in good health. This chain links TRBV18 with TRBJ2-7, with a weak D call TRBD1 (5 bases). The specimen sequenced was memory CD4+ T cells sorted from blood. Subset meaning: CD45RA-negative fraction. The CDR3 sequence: CASSPSLDRIHEQYF. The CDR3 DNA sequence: TGTGCCAGCTCACCTTCATTAGACAGAATCCACGAGCAGTACTTC.